This TCR beta chain was sequenced for a study of blood T cell repertoires in COVID-19. Study information: COVID-19 samples collected from the United States, Italy and Spain covered acute and convalescent phases.

In the original workflow: Reference gene primer amplification yielded estimated nucleated cell counts. Profiled with immunoSEQ multiplex PCR; TCRdb holds only in-frame clones, not every one. V, J and clone size reflect that table, while D and trimming were determined from the DNA. The sample lists under 200,000 clones, about 80% occurring once. The sample comprised peripheral blood. The sequence derives from a man aged 25-40 years with active or convalescent COVID-19.

The CDR3: CASSSAGGAGELFF. The CDR3 DNA is TGTGCCAGCAGCTCGGCGGGGGGCGCCGGGGAGCTGTTTTTT. The chain recombines TRBV28 with TRBJ2-2, with 8 bases aligning to TRBD2. With 6 bases clipped from V and 6 bases from J, the junction kept 6 bases outside the gene matches. The CDR3 runs to 14 residues. The germline gives CDR1 MDHEN, CDR2 SYDVKM. Drawing the rest from reference TRBV28 and TRBJ2-2, the complete variable domain is DVKVTQSSRYLVKRTGEKVFLECVQDMDHENMFWYRQDPGLGLRLIYFSYDVKMKEKGDIPEGYSVSREKKERFSLILESASTNQTSMYLCASSSAGGAGELFFGEGSRLTVL.